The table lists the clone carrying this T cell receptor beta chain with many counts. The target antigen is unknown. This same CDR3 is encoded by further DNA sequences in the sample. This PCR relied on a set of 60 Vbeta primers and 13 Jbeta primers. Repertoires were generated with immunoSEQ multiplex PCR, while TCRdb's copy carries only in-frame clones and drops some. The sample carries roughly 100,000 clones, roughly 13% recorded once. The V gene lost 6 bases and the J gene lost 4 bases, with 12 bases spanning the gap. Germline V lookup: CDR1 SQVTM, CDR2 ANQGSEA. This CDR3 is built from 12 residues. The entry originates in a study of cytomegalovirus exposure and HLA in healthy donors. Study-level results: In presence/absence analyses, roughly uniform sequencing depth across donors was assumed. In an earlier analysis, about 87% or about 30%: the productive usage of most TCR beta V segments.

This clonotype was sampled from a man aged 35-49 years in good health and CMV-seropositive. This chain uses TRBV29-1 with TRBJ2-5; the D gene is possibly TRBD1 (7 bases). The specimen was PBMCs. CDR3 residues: CSVDQGGETQYF. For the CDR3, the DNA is TGCAGCGTAGATCAGGGGGGAGAGACCCAGTACTTC. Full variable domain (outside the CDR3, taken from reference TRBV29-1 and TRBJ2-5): SAVISQKPSRDICQRGTSLTIQCQVDSQVTMMFWYRQQPGQSLTLIATANQGSEATYESGFVIDKFPISRPNLTFSTLTVSNMSPEDSSIYLCSVDQGGETQYFGPGTRLLVL.